This passage covers 13 T cell receptor beta chains from one sample sequenced in a study of blood T cell repertoires in COVID-19. Data came from immunoSEQ multiplex PCR; TCRdb stores just in-frame clones and leaves some out. The data contain approximately 240,000 clones, less than 90% of them singletons. Specimen: PBMCs or T cells enriched from blood (not recorded which). The source is a woman aged 45-60 years in a cohort exposed to, infected with or recovered from COVID-19 (not recorded which).

This chain uses TRBV7-2 with TRBJ2-5; 9 bases agree with TRBD1. In germline, CDR1 is SGHTA, CDR2 FQGNSA. V lost 1 base to trimming and J lost 5 bases; unmatched junction nucleotides: 5. The length of the CDR3 is 15 residues. The CDR3 DNA reads TGTGCCAGCAGCTTAGGGGACAGGGTATGGGAGACCCAGTACTTC. Translated: CASSLGDRVWETQYF.

The rearrangement links TRBV28 to TRBJ1-5; D unresolved. The V and J ends lost 4 bases and 11 bases respectively, with 18 bases between them. The CDR3 has 14 residues. Germline V gene sequence: CDR1 MDHEN, CDR2 SYDVKM. The CDR3 DNA follows: TGTGCCAGCAGTTCCACAGAACCCCAATGGTCCCAGCATTTT. It specifies CASSSTEPQWSQHF.

The chain is built from TRBV30 and TRBJ2-3, with 9 bases aligning to TRBD2. The CDR3 runs to 13 residues. Germline V gene data show CDR1 as GTSNPN and CDR2 as SVGIG (reference sequence). The CDR3 region is CAISGGYTDTQYF. The DNA of the CDR3 is TGTGCTATAAGCGGGGGGTACACAGATACGCAGTATTTT.

The rearrangement uses TRBV19 and TRBJ1-1, with TRBD1 matching 10 bases. This CDR3 contains 14 residues. Germline V gene sequence: CDR1 LNHDA, CDR2 SQIVND (reference sequence). The junction had 8 bases not matched to a gene; V was cut back by 6 bases and J by 7 bases. The CDR3 is CASRYRQGAFEAFF. The CDR3 nucleotides are TGTGCCAGTAGGTATCGACAGGGGGCTTTTGAAGCTTTCTTT.

The chain carries TRBV27 and TRBJ1-1; perhaps TRBD1 as D (6 bases). The CDR3 covers 14 residues. Germline CDR1 reads MNHEY; CDR2 reads SMNVEV (reference sequence). The V and J ends lost 3 bases and 5 bases respectively, with 13 bases between them. The CDR3 is CASSLNRVGTEAFF. The CDR3 coding sequence is TGTGCCAGCAGTTTGAACAGGGTCGGGACTGAAGCTTTCTTT.

This clone was counted only a few times. For the CDR3, the DNA is TGTGCCAGCAGCTCCCTTCTTGAAGCTTTCTTT. It encodes CASSSLLEAFF. This chain uses TRBV7-9 with TRBJ1-1, with D uncertain. The CDR3 runs to 11 residues. V was shortened by 4 bases and J by 7 bases, with 7 bases between the two germline ends. Germline values: CDR1 SEHNR, CDR2 FQNEAQ (reference sequence).

This sequence joins TRBV4-3 and TRBJ1-5, with TRBD1 identical over 8 bases. The ends lost 0 bases at V and 0 bases at J; junction bases unmatched: 7. Germline CDR1 and CDR2: LGHNA and YSLEER. The CDR3 contains 18 residues. The CDR3 sequence is CASSQDLAGGLSNQPQHF. The CDR3 bases are TGCGCCAGCAGCCAAGATCTGGCAGGGGGCCTTAGCAATCAGCCCCAGCATTTT.

V gene TRBV2 combines with J gene TRBJ1-1; TRBD1 agrees at 9 bases. The ends lost 8 bases at V and 11 bases at J; junction bases unmatched: 12. The CDR3 is made up of 13 amino acids. The germline V gene encodes CDR1 SNHLY and CDR2 FYNNEI. The CDR3 protein is CASEGQGVAQAFF. Written as DNA, the CDR3 is TGTGCCAGCGAGGGACAGGGAGTCGCCCAGGCTTTCTTT.

J is TRBJ2-7 and V is TRBV27; 10 bases line up with TRBD1. The CDR3 runs to 15 residues. After removal of 6 bases from V and 2 bases from J, the junction contained 7 bases not matched to a gene. Germline loops: CDR1 MNHEY, CDR2 SMNVEV (reference sequence). The CDR3 coding sequence is TGTGCCAGCAGCCTTCTGGGGACAGGGGCCTACGAGCAGTACTTC. Encoded protein: CASSLLGTGAYEQYF.

The chain couples TRBV7-3 to TRBJ2-5; tentatively, D is TRBD2 (5 bases). V lost 1 base to trimming and J lost 4 bases, with 10 bases between them. Germline values: CDR1 SGHTA, CDR2 FQGTGA. The CDR3 loop spans 14 amino acids. The CDR3 coding sequence is TGTGCCAGCAGCTTAAATCGGGGTCCAGAGACCCAGTACTTC. Translated: CASSLNRGPETQYF.

This chain joins TRBV28 and TRBJ2-4, with 7 bases matching TRBD1. Germline values: CDR1 MDHEN, CDR2 SYDVKM. V shed 1 base, J shed 5 bases, and the junction held 5 bases outside the gene matches. The CDR3 has 15 residues. The CDR3 nucleotides read TGTGCCAGCAGTTTATCAGGGGGTGGTGAAAACATTCAGTACTTC. It specifies CASSLSGGGENIQYF.

The rearrangement uses TRBV4-3 and TRBJ2-3; 9 bases align to TRBD2. Trimming at V came to 2 bases and at J to 4 bases, leaving 7 bases not matched to a gene. Germline V gene sequence: CDR1 LGHNA, CDR2 YSLEER. The length of the CDR3 is 16 residues. The CDR3 sequence: CASSQMGGGGPDTQYF. The CDR3 DNA is TGCGCCAGCAGCCAAATGGGCGGGGGGGGCCCAGATACGCAGTATTTT.

J is TRBJ1-2 and V is TRBV5-8; tentatively, D is TRBD1 (5 bases). The germline V gene encodes CDR1 SGHTS and CDR2 YDEGEE. There are 14 residues in the CDR3. Trimming pared 7 bases from V and 8 bases from J, leaving 21 bases between. The CDR3 reads CASCWRGRQEGYTF. The DNA of the CDR3 is TGTGCCAGCTGCTGGCGGGGACGTCAGGAGGGCTACACCTTC.